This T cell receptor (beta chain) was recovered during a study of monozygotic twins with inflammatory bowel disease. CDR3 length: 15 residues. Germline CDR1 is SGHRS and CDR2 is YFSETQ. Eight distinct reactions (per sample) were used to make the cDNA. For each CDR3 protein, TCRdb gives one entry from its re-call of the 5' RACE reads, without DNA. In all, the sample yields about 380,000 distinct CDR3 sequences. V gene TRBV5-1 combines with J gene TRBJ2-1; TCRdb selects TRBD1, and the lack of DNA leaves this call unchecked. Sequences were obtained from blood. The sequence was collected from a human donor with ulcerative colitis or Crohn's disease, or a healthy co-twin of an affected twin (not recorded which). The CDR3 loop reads CASSSATGYYNELFF.